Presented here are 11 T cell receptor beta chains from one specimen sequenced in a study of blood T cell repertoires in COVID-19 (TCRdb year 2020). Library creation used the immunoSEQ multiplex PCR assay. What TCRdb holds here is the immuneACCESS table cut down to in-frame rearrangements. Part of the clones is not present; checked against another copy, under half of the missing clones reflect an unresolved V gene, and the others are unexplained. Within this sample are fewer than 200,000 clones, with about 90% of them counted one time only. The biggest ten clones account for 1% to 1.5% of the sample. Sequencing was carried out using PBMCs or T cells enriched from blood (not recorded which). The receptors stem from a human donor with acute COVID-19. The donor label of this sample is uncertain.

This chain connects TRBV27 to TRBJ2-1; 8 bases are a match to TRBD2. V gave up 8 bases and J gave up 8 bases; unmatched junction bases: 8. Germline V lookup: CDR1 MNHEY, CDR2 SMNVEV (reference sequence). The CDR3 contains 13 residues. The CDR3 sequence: CASAARGGHEQFF. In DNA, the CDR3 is TGTGCCAGCGCCGCCCGGGGGGGGCATGAGCAGTTCTTC.

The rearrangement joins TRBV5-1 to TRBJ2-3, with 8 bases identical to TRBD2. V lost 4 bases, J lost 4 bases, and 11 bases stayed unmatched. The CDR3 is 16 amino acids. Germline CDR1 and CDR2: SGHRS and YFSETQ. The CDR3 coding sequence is TGCGCCAGCAGCGTTAGCGGGGTAAAATTCTCAGATACGCAGTATTTT. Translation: CASSVSGVKFSDTQYF. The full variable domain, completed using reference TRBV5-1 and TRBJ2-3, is KAGVTQTPRYLIKTRGQQVTLSCSPISGHRSVSWYQQTPGQGLQFLFEYFSETQRNKGNFPGRFSGRQFSNSRSEMNVSTLELGDSALYLCASSVSGVKFSDTQYFGPGTRLTVL.

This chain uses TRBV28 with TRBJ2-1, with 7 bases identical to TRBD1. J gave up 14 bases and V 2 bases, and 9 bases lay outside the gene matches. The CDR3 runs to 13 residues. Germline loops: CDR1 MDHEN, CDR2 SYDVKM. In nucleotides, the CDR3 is TGTGCCAGCAGTTTAACAGGGGATGATCAAGAGTTCTTC. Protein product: CASSLTGDDQEFF.

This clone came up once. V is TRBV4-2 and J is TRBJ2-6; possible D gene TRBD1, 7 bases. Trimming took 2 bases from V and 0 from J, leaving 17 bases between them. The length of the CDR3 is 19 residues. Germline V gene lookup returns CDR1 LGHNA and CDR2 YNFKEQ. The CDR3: CASSQRTGREASGANVLTF. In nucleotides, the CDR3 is TGTGCCAGCAGCCAAAGGACAGGCAGGGAGGCCTCTGGGGCCAACGTCCTGACTTTC.

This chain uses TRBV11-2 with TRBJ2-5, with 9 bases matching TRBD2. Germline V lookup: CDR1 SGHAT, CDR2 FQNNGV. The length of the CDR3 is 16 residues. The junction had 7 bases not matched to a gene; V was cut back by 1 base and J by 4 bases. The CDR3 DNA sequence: TGTGCCAGCAGCTTAGTGTTGCGGGGGGGCCCAGAGACCCAGTACTTC. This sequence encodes CASSLVLRGGPETQYF.

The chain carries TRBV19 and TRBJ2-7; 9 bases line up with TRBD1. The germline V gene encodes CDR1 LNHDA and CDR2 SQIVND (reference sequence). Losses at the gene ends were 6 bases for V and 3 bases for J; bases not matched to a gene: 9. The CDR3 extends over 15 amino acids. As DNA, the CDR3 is TGTGCCAGTAGGAGAGCGGGACAGGGTGACTACGAGCAGTACTTC. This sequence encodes CASRRAGQGDYEQYF.

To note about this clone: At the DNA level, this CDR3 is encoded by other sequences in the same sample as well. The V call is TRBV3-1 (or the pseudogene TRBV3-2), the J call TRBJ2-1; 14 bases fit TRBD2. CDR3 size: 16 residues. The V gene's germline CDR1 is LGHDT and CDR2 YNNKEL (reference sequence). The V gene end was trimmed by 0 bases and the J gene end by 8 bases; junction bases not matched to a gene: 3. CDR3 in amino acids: CASSQDGTSGGDEQFF. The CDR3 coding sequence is TGTGCCAGCAGCCAAGATGGGACTAGCGGGGGCGATGAGCAGTTCTTC.

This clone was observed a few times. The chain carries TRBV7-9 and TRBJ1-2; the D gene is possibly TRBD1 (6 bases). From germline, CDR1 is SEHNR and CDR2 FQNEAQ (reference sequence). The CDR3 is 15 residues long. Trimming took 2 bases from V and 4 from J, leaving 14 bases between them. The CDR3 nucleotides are TGTGCCAGCAGCTTATCCACAGGGAGTCCCTATGGCTACACCTTC. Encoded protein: CASSLSTGSPYGYTF.

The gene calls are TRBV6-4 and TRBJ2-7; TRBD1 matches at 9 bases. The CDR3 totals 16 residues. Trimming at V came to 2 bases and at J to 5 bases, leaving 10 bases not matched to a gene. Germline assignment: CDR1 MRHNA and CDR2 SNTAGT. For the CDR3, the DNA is TGTGCCAGCAGTGACGGTCCGGGACAGGGCATCCACGAGCAGTACTTC. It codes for CASSDGPGQGIHEQYF.

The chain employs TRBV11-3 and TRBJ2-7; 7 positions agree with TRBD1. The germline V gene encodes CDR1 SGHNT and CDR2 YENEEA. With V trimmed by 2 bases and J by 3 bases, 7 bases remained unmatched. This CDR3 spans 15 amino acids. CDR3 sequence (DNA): TGTGCCAGCAGCTTAAGGCCCACAGGGGACTACGAGCAGTACTTC. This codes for CASSLRPTGDYEQYF.

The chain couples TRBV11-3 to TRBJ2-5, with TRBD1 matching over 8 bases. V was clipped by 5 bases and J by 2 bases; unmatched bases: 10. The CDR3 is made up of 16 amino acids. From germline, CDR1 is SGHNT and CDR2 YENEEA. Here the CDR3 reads CASSESGGEGQETQYF. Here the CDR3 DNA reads TGTGCCAGCAGCGAATCAGGGGGCGAGGGGCAAGAGACCCAGTACTTC.